What follows are 27 T cell receptor beta chains derived from one specimen sequenced in a study of T cell responses to AZD1222 COVID-19 vaccine. Clones were sequenced by immunoSEQ multiplex PCR, and TCRdb holds only the in-frame ones, with some missing. Among about 120,000 clones listed, 70% to 90% were seen once. The starting material was peripheral blood, obtained on day 0 of AZD1222 vaccination. All receptors derive from an adult in good health.

This clone was observed a single time. The chain joins TRBV29-1 to TRBJ1-3; D may be TRBD1 (6 bases). The CDR3 loop spans 16 amino acids. Between the trimmed V and J ends, which lost 4 bases and 3 bases, there was a span of 19 bases. Germline V gene data show CDR1 as SQVTM and CDR2 as ANQGSEA. CDR3 region: CSVGALLRGGGNTIYF. The CDR3 DNA reads as TGCAGCGTTGGAGCCCTCCTTAGGGGGGGTGGAAACACCATATATTTT.

The V and J genes are TRBV9 and TRBJ1-5, with D possibly TRBD1 on 5 matching bases. The CDR3 consists of 15 residues. Deletions cut 0 bases from V and 4 bases from J, with 11 bases between. The germline gives CDR1 SGDLS, CDR2 YYNGEE. DNA for the CDR3: TGTGCCAGCAGCGTAGGATGGGGGACTAATCAGCCCCAGCATTTT. It codes for CASSVGWGTNQPQHF.

The V and J genes are TRBV9 and TRBJ1-3; D is unclear. The V gene's germline CDR1 is SGDLS and CDR2 YYNGEE. Trimming cost V 4 bases and J 0 bases, with 11 bases left between them. There are 15 residues in the CDR3. The CDR3 region is CASSTTTSSGNTIYF. CDR3 coding DNA: TGTGCCAGCAGCACTACCACATCCTCTGGAAACACCATATATTTT.

V gene TRBV6-5 combines with J gene TRBJ2-6; D not certain. Trimming shortened V by 8 bases and J by 3 bases, and 11 bases separated the two germline ends. The CDR3 is 14 amino acids. Germline CDR1 reads MNHEY; CDR2 reads SVGAGI. The CDR3 DNA sequence: TGTGCCAGCGACCCGCTTCGTGGGGCCAACGTCCTGACTTTC. It is translated as CASDPLRGANVLTF.

The chain has TRBV9 and TRBJ1-3; 7 nucleotides align to TRBD1. Germline V lookup: CDR1 SGDLS, CDR2 YYNGEE. This CDR3 comprises 18 residues. The V segment lost 0 bases and the J segment 0 bases; nucleotides outside the gene matches: 9. The CDR3 region has the DNA TGTGCCAGCAGCGTAGAAGCGGGCGACAGGGTCTCTGGAAACACCATATATTTT. Its translation: CASSVEAGDRVSGNTIYF.

There are a few counts of this clone. The V call is TRBV5-1, the J call TRBJ1-4; a possible D gene is TRBD1 (6 bases). Germline V CDR1 and CDR2: SGHRS, YFSETQ. The germline V and J ends were trimmed by 3 bases and 4 bases, with 31 bases remaining between them. The CDR3 is made up of 21 amino acids. In nucleotides, the CDR3 is TGCGCCAGCAGCTCTGATCGGGGTCGGGGCCAGGGGCCCGTTGGTAATGAAAAACTGTTTTTT. Translating it yields CASSSDRGRGQGPVGNEKLFF.

This chain uses TRBV15 with TRBJ1-1; maybe TRBD1 (6 bases). Deletions cut 0 bases from V and 6 bases from J, with 14 bases between. CDR1 and CDR2 from the germline V gene are LNHNV and YYDKDF (reference sequence). The CDR3 has 15 amino acids. CDR3 nucleotides: TGTGCCACCAGCAGAGATGAAGGGGGTTACGCTGAAGCTTTCTTT. This gives the protein CATSRDEGGYAEAFF.

V is TRBV7-2 and J is TRBJ1-1, with no clear D. The CDR3 contains 17 residues. V lost 2 bases to trimming and J lost 0 bases, with 16 bases between them. The germline CDR1 and CDR2 sequences are SGHTA and FQGNSA. The CDR3 protein is CASSLTTPGSMNTEAFF. The CDR3 DNA sequence: TGTGCCAGCAGCTTAACGACTCCGGGCAGTATGAACACTGAAGCTTTCTTT.

The rearrangement links TRBV5-1 to TRBJ2-5; no reliable D call. CDR1 is SGHRS, CDR2 YFSETQ, per germline. CDR3 length: 14 amino acids. V shed 0 bases and J shed 1 base, with 7 bases lying between them. This CDR3 reads CASSLESAQETQYF. CDR3 DNA sequence: TGCGCCAGCAGCTTGGAGAGCGCCCAAGAGACCCAGTACTTC.

This clone has more than one count but fewer than ten. The rearrangement uses TRBV7-9 and TRBJ1-5; 11 bases agree with TRBD1. Germline-derived CDR1 and CDR2 are SEHNR and FQNEAQ (reference sequence). This CDR3 comprises 15 residues. After removal of 6 bases from V and 7 bases from J, the junction contained 8 bases not matched to a gene. The CDR3 region has the DNA TGTGCCAGCAGTTCCGGGACAGGGGGGCAGCAGCCCCAGCATTTT. Its translation: CASSSGTGGQQPQHF.

The rearrangement joins TRBV27 to TRBJ2-2; D perhaps matches TRBD1 (6 bases). This CDR3 is 14 amino acids long. Between the trimmed V and J ends, which lost 0 bases and 6 bases, there was a span of 8 bases. Per germline, CDR1 MNHEY and CDR2 SMNVEV (reference sequence). The CDR3: CASSLSWTAGELFF. The DNA for the CDR3 is TGTGCCAGCAGTTTATCTTGGACAGCCGGGGAGCTGTTTTTT.

The V gene is TRBV28, the J gene TRBJ1-4, with D perhaps matching TRBD1 (5 bases). Germline V CDR1 and CDR2: MDHEN, SYDVKM. Trimming removed 3 bases from V and 8 bases from J, with 13 bases in between. The CDR3 length is 14 residues. This chain's CDR3 is CASSLGGRKEKLFF. DNA for the CDR3: TGTGCCAGCAGTTTGGGGGGACGGAAGGAAAAACTGTTTTTT.

The chain links TRBV6-5 to TRBJ2-7; D is undetermined. CDR3 length equals 15 residues. Trimming stripped 6 bases from V and 2 bases from J, with 17 bases between. Germline lookup yields CDR1 MNHEY and CDR2 SVGAGI. The CDR3 region is CASSSNMVSPYEQYF. CDR3 bases: TGTGCCAGCAGCTCCAACATGGTTTCCCCCTACGAGCAGTACTTC.

The gene calls are TRBV5-1 and TRBJ2-5; D perhaps matches TRBD1 (6 bases). Trimming left V 5 bases short and J 0 bases short, with 20 bases between. The CDR3 contains 17 residues. CDR1 SGHRS and CDR2 YFSETQ come from the germline V gene. CDR3 amino acids: CASSFGPWTADQETQYF. The CDR3, as DNA: TGCGCCAGCAGTTTCGGGCCCTGGACAGCAGACCAAGAGACCCAGTACTTC.

A single count supports this clone. The chain employs TRBV7-6 and TRBJ1-2; D is undetermined. Trimming removed 6 bases at V and 8 bases at J, with 7 bases between. This CDR3 contains 10 residues. Germline CDR1 is SGHVS and CDR2 is FNYEAQ. CDR3 residues: CASRGAGYTF. The DNA for the CDR3 is TGTGCCAGCAGGGGTGCAGGCTACACCTTC.

The gene calls are TRBV19 and TRBJ2-1; TRBD2 agrees at 11 bases. Germline-derived CDR1 and CDR2 are LNHDA and SQIVND (reference sequence). This CDR3 contains 13 residues. The V gene end was trimmed by 11 bases and the J gene end by 4 bases; junction bases not matched to a gene: 4. CDR3 sequence: CACTSGGYNEQFF. DNA for the CDR3: TGTGCCTGCACTAGCGGGGGTTACAATGAGCAGTTCTTC.

The V and J genes are TRBV11-3 and TRBJ2-7, with TRBD1 as a possible D gene (7 bases). Trimming took off 5 bases at V and 1 base at J, with 15 bases between the two ends. The CDR3 has 15 amino acids. Germline CDR1 and CDR2: SGHNT and YENEEA. DNA of the CDR3: TGTGCCAGCAGCCGGGGGACAGCGATTTCCTACGAGCAGTACTTC. This translates into CASSRGTAISYEQYF.

The CDR3 protein is CASSRPGRRNTEAFF. CDR3 nucleotides: TGTGCCAGCAGTCGTCCAGGCCGGAGGAACACTGAAGCTTTCTTT. The chain has TRBV6-5 and TRBJ1-1; D is unresolved. The CDR3 totals 15 residues. Germline V lookup: CDR1 MNHEY, CDR2 SVGAGI. Trimming removed 5 bases from V and 1 base from J, with 14 bases in between.

This clone was seen only a few times. The chain employs TRBV11-3 and TRBJ2-7, with a possible D match to TRBD2 (6 bases). Germline V gene sequence: CDR1 SGHNT, CDR2 YENEEA. This CDR3 contains 13 residues. V lost 6 bases, J lost 9 bases, and 18 bases lay in between. The CDR3 DNA is TGTGCCAGCAGTGTTTCGGGAGCCGGTCGGCAGTACTTC. It codes for CASSVSGAGRQYF.

This chain joins TRBV5-1 and TRBJ1-1; 7 bases align to TRBD1. The CDR3 runs to 15 residues. V lost 2 bases, J lost 4 bases, and 8 bases stayed unmatched. Germline values: CDR1 SGHRS, CDR2 YFSETQ. Here the CDR3 DNA reads TGCGCCAGCAGCTTTGACAGGGTGGAATTCACTGAAGCTTTCTTT. This codes for CASSFDRVEFTEAFF.

This chain connects TRBV4-1 to TRBJ2-4, with 9 positions matching TRBD2. This CDR3 contains 20 residues. Germline V gene data show CDR1 as MGHRA and CDR2 as YSYEKL. J lost 1 base, V lost 4 bases, and 17 bases had no gene match. CDR3 coding DNA: TGCGCCAGCAGCCGGACCAGCCTAGCGGGATGGGCCGCCGCCAAAAACATTCAGTACTTC. Its translation is CASSRTSLAGWAAAKNIQYF.

The V gene is TRBV24-1, the J gene TRBJ1-1; D not resolved. Germline-derived CDR1 and CDR2 are KGHDR and SFDVKD. This CDR3 has 13 amino acids. V dropped 8 bases and J dropped 1 base, with 10 bases sitting between them. CDR3 nucleotide sequence: TGTGCCACCAAGAGGGAGGCGAACACTGAAGCTTTCTTT. It translates to CATKREANTEAFF.

J is TRBJ1-5 and V is TRBV18; 9 bases agree with TRBD1. Germline V lookup: CDR1 KGHSH, CDR2 LQKENI. CDR3 length equals 14 residues. J gave up 6 bases and V 2 bases, and 2 bases lay outside the gene matches. CDR3 amino acids: CASSPGQGSQPQHF. The CDR3, as DNA: TGTGCCAGCTCACCAGGACAGGGGTCTCAGCCCCAGCATTTT.

V and J are TRBV6-1 and TRBJ2-5; D is ambiguous. This CDR3 is 16 amino acids long. Germline loops: CDR1 MNHNS, CDR2 SASEGT. The V end lost 2 bases, the J end lost 3 bases, and 16 bases lay between the germline ends. CDR3 residues: CASSERRVTREETQYF. The CDR3 region has the DNA TGTGCCAGCAGTGAACGGAGAGTTACCCGTGAAGAGACCCAGTACTTC.

This sequence joins TRBV7-8 and TRBJ2-1; D is unclear. Trimming cost V 3 bases and J 6 bases, with 9 bases left between them. Germline assignment: CDR1 SGHVS and CDR2 FQNEAQ. This CDR3 contains 13 residues. CDR3 sequence (DNA): TGTGCCAGCAGCTTTTCTGGTGGCAATGAGCAGTTCTTC. Protein sequence: CASSFSGGNEQFF.

V and J are TRBV24-1 and TRBJ1-4; D not certain. Germline CDR1 KGHDR, CDR2 SFDVKD. V was clipped by 7 bases and J by 7 bases, with 9 bases between them. The CDR3 totals 12 residues. Written as DNA, the CDR3 is TGTGCCACCAGGGATATGGGTGAAAAACTGTTTTTT. Its protein is CATRDMGEKLFF.

V is TRBV24-1 and J is TRBJ2-7, with D unclear. V was clipped by 2 bases and J by 3 bases, with 7 bases between them. Germline values: CDR1 KGHDR, CDR2 SFDVKD. This CDR3 has 13 amino acids. The CDR3 reads CATSDSHSYEQYF. The CDR3 DNA follows: TGTGCCACCAGTGATTCCCACAGCTACGAGCAGTACTTC.